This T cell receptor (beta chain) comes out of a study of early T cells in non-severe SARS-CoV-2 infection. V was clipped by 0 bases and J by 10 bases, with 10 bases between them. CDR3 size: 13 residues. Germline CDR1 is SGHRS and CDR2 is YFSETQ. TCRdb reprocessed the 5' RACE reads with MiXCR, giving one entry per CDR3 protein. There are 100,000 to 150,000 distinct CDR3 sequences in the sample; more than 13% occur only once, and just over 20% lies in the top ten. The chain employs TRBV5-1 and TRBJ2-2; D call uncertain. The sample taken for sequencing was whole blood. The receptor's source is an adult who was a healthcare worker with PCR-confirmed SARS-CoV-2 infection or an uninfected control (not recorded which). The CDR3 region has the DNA TGCGCCAGCAGCTTGGAAGTCTTCCAGGAGCTGTTTTTT. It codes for CASSLEVFQELFF.